This is a list of T cell receptor beta chains from one sample in a study of STAT3 mutations in large granular lymphocyte leukemia. Repertoires were generated with immunoSEQ multiplex PCR, while TCRdb's copy carries only in-frame clones and drops some. The profile shows around 9,000 clones, 85% to 90% of them singletons. The sample comprised peripheral blood mononuclear cells. The receptors derive from a man older than 75 with T-cell large granular lymphocyte leukemia. Some clones in this sample may be carry-over from other donors' samples. CDR3s include the opening cysteine and the closing phenylalanine or tryptophan. Fields, in order: J gene, V gene, CDR3 protein.

>TRBJ1-5|TRBV27
CASSFGLGAGKHF
>TRBJ2-7|TRBV6-5
CASSPGDRGGGEQYF
>TRBJ1-5|TRBV18
CASSPDRTGRPNQPQHF
>TRBJ2-3|TRBV29-1
CSAYRESDTQYF
>TRBJ1-2|TRBV6-5
CASSYSFVANYGYTF
>TRBJ1-6|TRBV6-1
CASSPMAGSNSPLHF
>TRBJ1-1|TRBV18
CASSPRQGNTEAFF
>TRBJ2-7|TRBV5-1
CASSISGEPYEQYF
>TRBJ1-1|TRBV29-1
CSVERLPGGEAFF
>TRBJ2-7|TRBV29-1
CSVEVDEGPYEQYF
>TRBJ2-4|TRBV6-1
CASSVRTGGAKDNIQYF
>TRBJ1-2|TRBV4-3
CASSQALGSGYTF
>TRBJ1-5|TRBV5-6
CASSLTGGGNQPQHF
>TRBJ1-1|TRBV13
CASSKTGTGYTEAFF
>TRBJ1-4|TRBV6-1
CASSHRGGTNEKLFF
>TRBJ2-3|TRBV14
CASSQDWAQGRDTQYF
>TRBJ1-4|TRBV6-6
CASRPWPSTNEKLFF
>TRBJ2-1|TRBV18
CASSPWETGVSSYNEQFF
>TRBJ1-1|TRBV5-4
CASSLGITNTEAFF
>TRBJ1-2|TRBV11-2
CASSSFRDRGKDYGYTF
>TRBJ1-2|TRBV7-6
CASSPGGQGAGGYTF
>TRBJ1-1|TRBV4-3
CASSRAGGLGTEAFF
>TRBJ1-1|TRBV6-5
CASQLVGNTEAFF
>TRBJ1-1|TRBV29-1
CSVEDGVTLTFF
>TRBJ1-1|TRBV4-3
CASSHRGEGTEAFF
>TRBJ1-3|TRBV9
CASSARQGTAGNTIYF
>TRBJ2-2|TRBV30
CAWSRQGGGELFF
>TRBJ1-2|TRBV7-9
CASSLDGTGSGYTF
>TRBJ1-6|TRBV18
CASSPRGLVDSPLHF
>TRBJ2-3|TRBV4-3
CASSQLGYGVDTQYF
>TRBJ2-7|TRBV2
CASGEAVAYEQYF
>TRBJ1-2|TRBV11-2
CASSLAGSNYGYTF
>TRBJ2-7|TRBV30
CAWQIDSGEQYF
>TRBJ1-6|TRBV4-3
CASSQDLNPGTVNSPLHF
>TRBJ1-1|TRBV11-3
CASSQGSTGNTEAFF
>TRBJ2-3|TRBV5-4
CASSWTGLIPDTQYF
>TRBJ2-6|TRBV27
CASSEQGANVLTF
>TRBJ2-5|TRBV30
CAWSQVEETQYF
>TRBJ1-5|TRBV7-9
CASRARGPDQPQHF
>TRBJ1-1|TRBV5-6
CASSLEGRDTEAFF
>TRBJ2-2|TRBV7-3
CASSPAGGLNTGELFF
>TRBJ2-3|TRBV4-2
CASSQKPQPLSTDTQYF